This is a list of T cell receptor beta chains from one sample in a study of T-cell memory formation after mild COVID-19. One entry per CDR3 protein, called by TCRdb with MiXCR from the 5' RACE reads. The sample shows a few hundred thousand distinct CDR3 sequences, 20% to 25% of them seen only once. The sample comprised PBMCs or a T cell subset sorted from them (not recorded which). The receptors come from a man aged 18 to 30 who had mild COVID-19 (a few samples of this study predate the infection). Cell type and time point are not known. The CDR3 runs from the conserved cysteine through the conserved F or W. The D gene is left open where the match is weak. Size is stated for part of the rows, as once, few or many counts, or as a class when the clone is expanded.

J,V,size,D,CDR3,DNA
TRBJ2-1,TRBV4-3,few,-,CASSRYTDNEQFF,TGCGCCAGCAGCCGCTATACGGACAATGAGCAGTTCTTC
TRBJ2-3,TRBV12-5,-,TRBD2,CASGLAAMAAGDTDTQYF,TGTGCTAGTGGTTTGGCAGCGATGGCGGCGGGGGACACAGATACGCAGTATTTT
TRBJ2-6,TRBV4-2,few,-,CASSQGVGASGANVLTF,TGTGCCAGCAGCCAAGGGGTGGGGGCCTCTGGGGCCAACGTCCTGACTTTC
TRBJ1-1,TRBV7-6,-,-,CASSLEAGARTEAFF,TGTGCCAGCAGCTTAGAGGCGGGGGCGAGGACTGAAGCTTTCTTT
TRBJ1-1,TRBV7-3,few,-,CASSLRFREGGAFF,TGTGCCAGCAGCTTAAGGTTCAGGGAAGGTGGGGCTTTCTTT
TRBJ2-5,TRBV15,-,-,CATSRDPDRETQYF,TGTGCCACCAGCAGAGATCCGGATCGAGAGACCCAGTACTTC
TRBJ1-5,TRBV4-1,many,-,CASSQLWGEGGQPQHF,TGCGCCAGCAGCCAACTCTGGGGGGAAGGTGGGCAGCCCCAGCATTTT
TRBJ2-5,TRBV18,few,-,CASSPTGTQETQYF,TGTGCCAGCTCACCGACCGGGACACAAGAGACCCAGTACTTC
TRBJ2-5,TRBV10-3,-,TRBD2,CAISGGAYQETQYF,TGTGCCATCAGCGGGGGGGCCTACCAAGAGACCCAGTACTTC
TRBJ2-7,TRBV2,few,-,CASSEAGPQGSGF,TGTGCCAGCAGTGAAGCGGGTCCCCAAGGATCGGGCTTC
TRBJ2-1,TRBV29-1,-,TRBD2,CSVSSGAGNEQFF,TGCAGCGTTAGTAGCGGGGCCGGGAATGAGCAGTTCTTC
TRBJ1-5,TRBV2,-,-,CATRADSSYSNQPQHF,TGTGCCACCCGGGCAGACAGCTCTTATAGCAATCAGCCCCAGCATTTT
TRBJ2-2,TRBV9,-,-,CASSPTGNSPGELFF,TGTGCCAGCAGCCCGACAGGCAATTCCCCCGGGGAGCTGTTTTTT
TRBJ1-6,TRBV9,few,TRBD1,CASSARQGTSSPLHF,TGTGCCAGCAGCGCGAGACAGGGGACAAGCTCACCCCTCCACTTT
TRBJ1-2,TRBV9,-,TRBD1,CASTARDSEHYGYTF,TGTGCCAGCACTGCGAGGGACAGCGAACACTATGGCTACACCTTC
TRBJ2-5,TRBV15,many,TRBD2,CATRLAGEETQYF,TGTGCCACCAGACTAGCGGGGGAAGAGACCCAGTACTTC
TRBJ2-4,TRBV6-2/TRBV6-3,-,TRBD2,CASSSGLGRGGRNIQYF,TGTGCCAGCAGTTCAGGTCTTGGGCGGGGGGGCAGGAACATTCAGTACTTC
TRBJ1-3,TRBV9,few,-,CASSAGGGIFGNTIYF,TGTGCCAGCAGCGCCGGGGGAGGTATTTTCGGAAACACCATATATTTT
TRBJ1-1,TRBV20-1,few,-,CSARDHSRIGSVNTEAFF,TGCAGTGCTAGAGACCATAGCCGAATAGGGTCGGTGAACACTGAAGCTTTCTTT